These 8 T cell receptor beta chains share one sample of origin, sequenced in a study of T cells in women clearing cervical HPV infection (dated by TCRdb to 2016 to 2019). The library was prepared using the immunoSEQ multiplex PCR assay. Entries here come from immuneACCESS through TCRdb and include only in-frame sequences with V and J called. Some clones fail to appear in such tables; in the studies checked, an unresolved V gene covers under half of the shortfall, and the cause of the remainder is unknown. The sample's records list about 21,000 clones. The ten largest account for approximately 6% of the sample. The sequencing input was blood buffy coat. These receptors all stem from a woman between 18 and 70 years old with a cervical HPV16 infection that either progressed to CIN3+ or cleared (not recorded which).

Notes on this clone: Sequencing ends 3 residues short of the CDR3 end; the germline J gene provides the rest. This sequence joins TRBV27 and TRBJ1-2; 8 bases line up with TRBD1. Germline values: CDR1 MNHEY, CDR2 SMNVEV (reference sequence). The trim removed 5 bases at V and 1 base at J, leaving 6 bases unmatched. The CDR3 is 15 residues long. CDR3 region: CASSPRDRINYGYTF. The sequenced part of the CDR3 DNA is TGTGCCAGCAGTCCCCGGGACAGGATTAACTATGGC.

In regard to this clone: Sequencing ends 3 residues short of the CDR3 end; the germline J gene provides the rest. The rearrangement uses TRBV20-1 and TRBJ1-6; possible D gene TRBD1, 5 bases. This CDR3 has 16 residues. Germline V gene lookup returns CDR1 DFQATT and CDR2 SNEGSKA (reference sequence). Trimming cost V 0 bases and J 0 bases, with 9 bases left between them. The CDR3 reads CSARDKGSSYNSPLHF. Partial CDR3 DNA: TGCAGTGCTAGAGATAAGGGGAGCTCCTATAATTCACCC.

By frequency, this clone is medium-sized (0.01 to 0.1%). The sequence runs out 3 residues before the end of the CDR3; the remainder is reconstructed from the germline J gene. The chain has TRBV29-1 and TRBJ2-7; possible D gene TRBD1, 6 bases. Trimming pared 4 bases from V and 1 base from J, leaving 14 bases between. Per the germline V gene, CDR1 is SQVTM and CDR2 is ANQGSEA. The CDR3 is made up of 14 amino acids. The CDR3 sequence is CSVVGGESSYEQYF. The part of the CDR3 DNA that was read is TGCAGCGTTGTAGGGGGAGAGAGTTCCTACGAG.

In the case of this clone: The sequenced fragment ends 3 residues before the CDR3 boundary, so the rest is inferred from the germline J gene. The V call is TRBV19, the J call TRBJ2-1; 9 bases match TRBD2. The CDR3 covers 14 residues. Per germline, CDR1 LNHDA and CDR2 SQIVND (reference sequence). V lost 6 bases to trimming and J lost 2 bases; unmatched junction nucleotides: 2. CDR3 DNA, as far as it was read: TGTGCCAGTAGGCCTAGCGGGACCTACAATGAG. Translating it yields CASRPSGTYNE. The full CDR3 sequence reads CASRPSGTYNEQFF.

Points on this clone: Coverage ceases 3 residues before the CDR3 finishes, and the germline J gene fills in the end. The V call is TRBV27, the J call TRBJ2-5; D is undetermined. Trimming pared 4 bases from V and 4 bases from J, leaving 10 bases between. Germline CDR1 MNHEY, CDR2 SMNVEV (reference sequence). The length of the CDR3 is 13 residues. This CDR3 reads CASSSRLTETQYF. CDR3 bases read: TGTGCCAGCAGTTCTAGGTTAACAGAGACC.

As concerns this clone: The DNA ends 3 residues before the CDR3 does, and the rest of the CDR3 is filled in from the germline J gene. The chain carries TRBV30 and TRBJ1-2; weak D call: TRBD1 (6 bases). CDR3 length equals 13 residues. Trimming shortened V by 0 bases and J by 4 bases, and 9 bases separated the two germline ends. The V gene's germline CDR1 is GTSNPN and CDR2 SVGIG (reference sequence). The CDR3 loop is CAWSVQGPYGYTF. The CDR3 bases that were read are TGTGCCTGGAGTGTCCAGGGGCCCTATGGC.

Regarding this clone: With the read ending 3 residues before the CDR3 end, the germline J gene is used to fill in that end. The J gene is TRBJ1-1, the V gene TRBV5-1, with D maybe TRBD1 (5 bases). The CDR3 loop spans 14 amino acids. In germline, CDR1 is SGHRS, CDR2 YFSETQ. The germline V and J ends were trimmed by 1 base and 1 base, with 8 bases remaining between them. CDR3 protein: CASSLQGSNTEAFF. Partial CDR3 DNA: TGCGCCAGCAGCTTGCAGGGTTCGAACACTGAA.

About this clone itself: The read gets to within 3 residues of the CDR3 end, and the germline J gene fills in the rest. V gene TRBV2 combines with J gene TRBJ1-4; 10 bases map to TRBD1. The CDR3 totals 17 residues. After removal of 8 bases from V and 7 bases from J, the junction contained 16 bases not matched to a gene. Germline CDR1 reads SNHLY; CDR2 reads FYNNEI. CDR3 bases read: TGTGCCAGCTATTTCTCGGGACAGGGGACGGTTGGTGAAAAA. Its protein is CASYFSGQGTVGEK. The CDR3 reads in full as CASYFSGQGTVGEKLFF. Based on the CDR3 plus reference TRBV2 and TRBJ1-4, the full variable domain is EPEVTQTPSHQVTQMGQEVILRCVPISNHLYFYWYRQILGQKVEFLVSFYNNEISEKSEIFDDQFSVERPDGSNFTLKIRSTKLEDSAMYFCASYFSGQGTVGEKLFFGSGTQLSVL.